Shown below are 26 T cell receptor beta chains from a single sample sequenced in a study of tumor and adjacent non-tumor tissue in lung cancer. The library came from three nested PCR rounds adapted from ARM-PCR protocols. TCRdb re-called the multiplex PCR reads with MiXCR, one entry per CDR3 protein. The sample gives about 90,000 distinct CDR3 sequences, under 80% of which show up once; about a fifth is in the top ten. The template was RNA from unsorted bulk tissue. This non-tumor lung sample came from over 3 cm beyond the tumor edge. The specimen sequenced was distant non-tumor lung tissue. These receptors were obtained from a woman in her fifties or sixties with non-small cell lung cancer.

As concerns this clonotype: The junction differs from germline at one of its ends, possibly a read error. The chain combines TRBV11-2 with TRBJ2-1; TRBD2 matches at 10 bases. The V gene's germline CDR1 is SGHAT and CDR2 FQNNGV. The CDR3 length is 16 residues. CDR3: CTSGPGGLAGVGEQFF. For the CDR3, the DNA is TGTACCAGCGGCCCAGGGGGCCTAGCGGGAGTAGGTGAGCAGTTCTTC.

Details on this clonotype: This may be a read error, as it is one base from a much larger clone. The chain combines TRBV28 with TRBJ1-1, with no clear D. The CDR3 sequence is 11 residues long. V lost 8 bases to trimming and J lost 4 bases, with 8 bases between them. CDR1 MDHEN and CDR2 SYDVKM come from the germline V gene. CDR3: CASQRVTEAFF. DNA of the CDR3: TGTGCCAGCCAGAGGGTCACTGAAGCTTTCTTT.

Remarks on this clonotype: One end of the junction is discordant with germline, which a read error may explain. This sequence joins TRBV29-1 and TRBJ2-7, with 12 bases aligning to TRBD2. The CDR3 extends over 16 amino acids. The V gene's germline CDR1 is SQVTM and CDR2 ANQGSEA. The CDR3 is CSVEAPSGRAPYKQYF. For the CDR3, the DNA is TGCAGCGTTGAAGCCCCTAGCGGGAGGGCCCCCTACAAGCAGTATTTC.

This clonotype has only one observation. A read error is likely, as this CDR3 ends without the conserved phenylalanine or tryptophan. The chain joins TRBV10-3 to TRBJ2-3; D unclear. Per the germline V gene, CDR1 is ENHRY and CDR2 is SYGVKD. Trimming took 7 bases from V and 0 from J, leaving 11 bases between them. The CDR3 is made up of 14 amino acids. The CDR3 loop reads CAIINTASTDTQYS. The CDR3 DNA reads TGTGCCATCATAAACACAGCTAGCACAGATACGCAGTATTCT.

V usage is TRBV29-1 and J usage is TRBJ1-2; D gene unclear. The CDR3 covers 17 residues. Trimming pared 3 bases from V and 6 bases from J, leaving 26 bases between. Germline V gene data show CDR1 as SQVTM and CDR2 as ANQGSEA. This CDR3 is CSVEPPAGKGRKDGYTF. In nucleotides, the CDR3 is TGCAGCGTTGAGCCCCCCGCTGGAAAAGGGAGAAAGGATGGCTACACCTTC.

With regard to this clonotype: The germline gene is not matched at one end of the junction; a read error may be the cause. The rearrangement links TRBV4-1 to TRBJ1-5; possible D gene TRBD1, 6 bases. This CDR3 has 15 residues. Germline V gene sequence: CDR1 MGHRA, CDR2 YSYEKL. The CDR3 nucleotides are TGCGCCAGCAGCCAAGTGACAGGTAGCAATCAGCACCAGCATTTT. Protein sequence: CASSQVTGSNQHQHF.

There are a few counts of this clonotype. Germline and junction disagree at one end, which may indicate a read error. The chain employs TRBV10-1 and TRBJ2-5; maybe TRBD2 (7 bases). The CDR3 loop spans 16 amino acids. The germline V gene has CDR1 WNHNN and CDR2 SYGVQD (reference sequence). This CDR3 reads CASSARGARGQDTQYF. The CDR3 nucleotides read TGCGCCAGCAGTGCACGGGGGGCCAGGGGCCAAGATACCCAGTACTTC.

This clonotype occurred once. An end of the junction does not agree with germline; a read error may underlie this. The rearrangement joins TRBV10-2 to TRBJ1-1, with unresolved D. This CDR3 contains 12 residues. Germline V CDR1 and CDR2: WSHSY, SAAADI. Written as DNA, the CDR3 is TGCACCAGCAGTGAGGCAAACACTGAAGCTTCCTTT. Its translation: CTSSEANTEASF.

This clonotype has a single count. The conserved closing phenylalanine or tryptophan is absent in this CDR3, likely reflecting a read error. This chain connects TRBV24-1 to TRBJ2-6; D is possibly TRBD2 (5 bases). The CDR3 consists of 18 residues. The germline V gene encodes CDR1 KGHDR and CDR2 SFDVKD. V lost 4 bases to trimming and J lost 0 bases, with 15 bases between them. The chain's CDR3 is CATSDPSLGGSGANVLTI. CDR3 sequence (DNA): TGTGCCACCAGTGACCCTTCCTTAGGAGGCTCTGGGGCCAACGTCCTGACTATC.

This clonotype has at least ten counts. The rearrangement uses TRBV6-4 and TRBJ2-2; D not certain. Trimming left V 3 bases short and J 2 bases short, with 4 bases between. This CDR3 contains 13 residues. Per the germline V gene, CDR1 is MRHNA and CDR2 is SNTAGT. As DNA, the CDR3 is TGTGCCAGCAGTGAGGGTAACACCGGGGAGCTGTTTTTT. Its translation: CASSEGNTGELFF.

In the case of this clonotype: At one end, the junction sequence differs from germline, possibly due to a read error. This chain uses TRBV11-2 with TRBJ2-1; D is perhaps TRBD2 (6 bases). This CDR3 is 14 amino acids long. CDR1 is SGHAT, CDR2 FQNNGV, per germline. The chain's CDR3 is CVSTVSGTYNEQFF. CDR3 DNA sequence: TGTGTCAGCACCGTTAGCGGTACCTACAATGAGCAATTCTTC.

Concerning this clonotype itself: Relative to the germline gene, one junction end is altered; a read error may explain this. This chain joins TRBV7-9 and TRBJ2-1; TRBD2 matches at 7 bases. The CDR3 sequence is 14 residues long. Germline V gives CDR1 SEHNR, CDR2 FQNEAQ (reference sequence). CDR3: CASGFGGGHNEQFF. CDR3 nucleotide sequence: TGTGCCAGCGGCTTTGGGGGAGGGCACAATGAGCAGTTCTTC. Based on the CDR3 plus reference TRBV7-9 and TRBJ2-1, the full variable domain is DTGVSQNPRHKITKRGQNVTFRCDPISEHNRLYWYRQTLGQGPEFLTYFQNEAQLEKSRLLSDRFSAERPKGSFSTLEIQRTEQGDSAMYLCASGFGGGHNEQFFGPGTRLTVL.

As regards this clonotype: An end of the junction differs from the germline gene, which may be a read error. The rearrangement joins TRBV5-4 to TRBJ2-7, with 12 bases fitting TRBD2. Germline lookup yields CDR1 SGHNT and CDR2 YYREEE (reference sequence). CDR3 length: 15 amino acids. CDR3 sequence: CASSPGLAGSGKQYF. The CDR3 region has the DNA TGTGCCAGCAGCCCCGGACTAGCGGGAAGTGGCAAGCAATACTTC.

This clonotype was detected only a few times. Being one base from a much bigger clone, this may be a read error. V is TRBV20-1 and J is TRBJ2-2, with D perhaps assigned TRBD1 or TRBD2 (5 bases each). The CDR3 is 15 residues long. The germline V gene has CDR1 DFQATT and CDR2 SNEGSKA (reference sequence). Here the CDR3 reads CSTRDWTRDTGELFF. The DNA of the CDR3 is TGCAGTACTAGAGACTGGACAAGAGACACCGGGGAGCTGTTTTTT.

The gene calls are TRBV6-1 and TRBJ2-1, with D possibly being TRBD1 (6 bases). CDR3 length: 15 residues. V shed 3 bases and J shed 13 bases, with 22 bases lying between them. CDR1 is MNHNS and CDR2 is SASEGT in the germline V gene. The CDR3 coding sequence is TGTGCCAGCAGTGAGGTAGGCAGGGGTAGTAATGGACAGTTCTTC. Translating it yields CASSEVGRGSNGQFF.

In the case of this clonotype: An end of the junction differs from the germline gene, which may be a read error. V and J are TRBV12-3 or TRBV12-4 and TRBJ2-2; the D gene is possibly TRBD1 (6 bases). CDR3 size: 16 residues. The CDR3 loop reads CVSSLGTWTNAGQLFF. The CDR3 coding sequence is TGTGTCAGCAGTTTAGGGACATGGACAAACGCCGGGCAGCTGTTTTTT.

The sample holds many counts of this clonotype. The chain carries TRBV6-2 or TRBV6-3 and TRBJ2-5; no definite D call. Trimming shortened V by 7 bases and J by 5 bases, and 14 bases separated the two germline ends. The CDR3 contains 13 residues. Germline loops: CDR1 MNHEY, CDR2 SVGEGT. This CDR3 is CASTLGHLETQYF. CDR3 in DNA: TGTGCCAGCACGCTAGGGCATTTGGAGACCCAGTACTTC.

With respect to this clonotype: The conserved final phenylalanine or tryptophan is absent from the CDR3, which likely points to a read error. The chain couples TRBV6-2 or TRBV6-3 to TRBJ1-5, with D tentatively TRBD1 (6 bases). Germline assignment: CDR1 MNHEY and CDR2 SVGEGT. This CDR3 has 14 residues. The CDR3 sequence is CGSSYGQSNQPQHL. The CDR3 DNA reads TGTGGCAGCAGTTACGGACAGAGCAATCAGCCCCAGCATCTT.

Details on this clonotype: The germline gene is not matched at one end of the junction; a read error may be the cause. The chain joins TRBV11-2 to TRBJ2-4; D possibly matches TRBD1 or TRBD2 (6 bases each). Germline V gene sequence: CDR1 SGHAT, CDR2 FQNNGV. This CDR3 spans 16 amino acids. For the CDR3, the DNA is TGTGCCAGCAGCTTAGAGGGGGGACAAGCCAAAAACATTCAGCACTTC. Translating gives CASSLEGGQAKNIQHF.

Notes on this clonotype: The missing conserved phenylalanine or tryptophan at the end of this CDR3 makes a read error likely. It is unclear where the CDR3 begins or ends on the DNA, so no DNA is shown, and the CDR3 is as TCRdb lists it. CDR3 residues: CASSSDTGAEVFL. The J gene is TRBJ1-1, the V gene TRBV12-3 or TRBV12-4; the tabulated D call, TRBD1, remains unverified against the DNA. The CDR3 is 13 residues long, counting both termini.

The table lists this clonotype with many counts. This sequence joins TRBV12-3 or TRBV12-4 and TRBJ2-2, with TRBD1 matching 8 bases. CDR3 length: 15 amino acids. After removal of 8 bases from V and 4 bases from J, the junction contained 9 bases not matched to a gene. Here the CDR3 reads CASSRDRSFTGELFF. The DNA of the CDR3 is TGTGCCAGCTCCAGGGACAGGTCCTTCACCGGGGAGCTGTTTTTT.

This clonotype was counted a few times. The chain combines TRBV7-9 with TRBJ2-7; D not resolved. Germline CDR1 SEHNR, CDR2 FQNEAQ (reference sequence). The CDR3 consists of 13 residues. The V and J ends lost 3 bases and 0 bases respectively, with 6 bases between them. CDR3 in DNA: TGTGCCAGCAGCTTTGAGGACTCCTACGAGCAGTACTTC. It is translated as CASSFEDSYEQYF.

This chain uses TRBV4-1 with TRBJ2-7, with 10 nucleotides matching TRBD2. CDR3 size: 16 residues. Trimming took 5 bases from V and 0 from J; bases not matched to a gene: 7. Germline V lookup: CDR1 MGHRA, CDR2 YSYEKL. CDR3: CASSYRGLAVSYEQYF. CDR3 sequence (DNA): TGCGCCAGCAGCTATCGAGGACTAGCGGTCTCCTACGAGCAGTACTTC.

This clonotype came up many times. The chain has TRBV20-1 and TRBJ1-1; no clear D gene. CDR1 DFQATT and CDR2 SNEGSKA come from the germline V gene (reference sequence). The CDR3 loop spans 13 amino acids. V gave up 5 bases and J gave up 4 bases, with 14 bases separating them. CDR3 sequence: CSALLFSSTEAFF. Written as DNA, the CDR3 is TGCAGTGCTCTCTTATTCAGTAGCACTGAAGCTTTCTTT.

As regards this clonotype: One junction end does not reproduce the germline sequence, and a read error may be involved. The CDR3 protein is CTSSTRNGGHGNTIYF. The CDR3, as DNA: TGTACCAGCAGTACCAGAAACGGGGGGCACGGAAACACCATATATTTT. The chain has TRBV6-6 and TRBJ1-3; the D gene is possibly TRBD1 (6 bases). Germline V gene lookup returns CDR1 MNHNY and CDR2 SVGAGI (reference sequence). The CDR3 totals 16 residues.

For this clonotype: At one end, the junction sequence differs from germline, possibly due to a read error. The CDR3 DNA reads as TGTGCCAGGAGTTGCGTGGGGGACCTGGAGACCCAGTACTTC. This sequence encodes CARSCVGDLETQYF. V is TRBV6-6 and J is TRBJ2-5, with D possibly being TRBD1 or TRBD2 (5 bases each). Germline V gives CDR1 MNHNY, CDR2 SVGAGI (reference sequence). The CDR3 consists of 14 residues.